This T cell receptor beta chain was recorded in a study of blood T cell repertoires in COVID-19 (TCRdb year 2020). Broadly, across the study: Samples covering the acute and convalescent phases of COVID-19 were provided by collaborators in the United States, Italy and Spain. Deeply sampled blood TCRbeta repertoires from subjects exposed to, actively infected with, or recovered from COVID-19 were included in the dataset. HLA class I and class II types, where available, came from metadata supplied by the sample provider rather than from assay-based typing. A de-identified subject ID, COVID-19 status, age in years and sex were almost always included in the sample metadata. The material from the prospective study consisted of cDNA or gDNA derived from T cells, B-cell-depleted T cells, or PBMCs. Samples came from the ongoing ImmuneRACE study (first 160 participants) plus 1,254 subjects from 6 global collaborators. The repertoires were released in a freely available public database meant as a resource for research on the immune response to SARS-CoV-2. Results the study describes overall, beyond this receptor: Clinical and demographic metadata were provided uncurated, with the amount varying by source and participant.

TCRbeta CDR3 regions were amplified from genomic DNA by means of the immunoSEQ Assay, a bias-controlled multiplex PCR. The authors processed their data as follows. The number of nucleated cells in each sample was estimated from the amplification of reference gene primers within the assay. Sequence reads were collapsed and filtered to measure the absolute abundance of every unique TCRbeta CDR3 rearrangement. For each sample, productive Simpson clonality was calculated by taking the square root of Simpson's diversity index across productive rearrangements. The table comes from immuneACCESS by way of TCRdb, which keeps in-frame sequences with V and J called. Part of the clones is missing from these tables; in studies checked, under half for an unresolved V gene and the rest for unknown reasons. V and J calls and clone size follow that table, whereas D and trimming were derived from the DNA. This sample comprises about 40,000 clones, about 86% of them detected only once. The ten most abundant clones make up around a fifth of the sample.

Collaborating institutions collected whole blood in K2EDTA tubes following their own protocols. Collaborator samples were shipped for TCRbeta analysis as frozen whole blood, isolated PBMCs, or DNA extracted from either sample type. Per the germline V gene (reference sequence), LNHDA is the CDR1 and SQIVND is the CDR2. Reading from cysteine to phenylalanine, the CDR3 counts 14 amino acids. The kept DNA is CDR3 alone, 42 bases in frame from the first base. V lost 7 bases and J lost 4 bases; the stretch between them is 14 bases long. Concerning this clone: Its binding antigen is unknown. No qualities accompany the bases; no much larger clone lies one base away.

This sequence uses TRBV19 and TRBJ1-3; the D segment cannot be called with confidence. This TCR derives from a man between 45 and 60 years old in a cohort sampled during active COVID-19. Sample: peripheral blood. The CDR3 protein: CASTGLKEGNTIYF. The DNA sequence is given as TGTGCCAGTACCGGACTCAAAGAGGGAAACACCATATATTTT.